These T cell receptor beta chains were read from a single sample in a study of T cell repertoires in cytomegalovirus infection. One entry per CDR3 protein results from TCRdb running MiXCR on the reads. The sample includes about 700,000 distinct CDR3 sequences, roughly 33% of them seen just once. These receptors' antigens are unknown. Specimen: cultured PBMCs, collected from culture after CMV antigen stimulation. These receptors were obtained from a human donor in good health (CMV status not recorded). Some clones in this sample may be carry-over from other donors' samples. The CDR3 runs from the conserved cysteine through the conserved F or W. Fields, in order: clone size, D gene, J gene, V gene, CDR3 DNA, CDR3 protein. The D gene is left open where the match is weak. Clone size is given for some rows only: seen once, a few or many times, or a class if the clone is expanded.

>.|.|TRBJ1-1|TRBV20-1
TGCAGTGCAACCCGGAGGCACACTGAAGCTTTCTTT
CSATRRHTEAFF
>.|.|TRBJ2-1|TRBV11-1
TGTGCCAGCAGCTCAAGGACTGGCCTGACCAATGAGCAGTTCTTC
CASSSRTGLTNEQFF
>.|.|TRBJ1-3|TRBV2
TGTGCCAGTCACAGCAGCTCTGGAAACACCATATATTTT
CASHSSSGNTIYF
>many|.|TRBJ2-7|TRBV6-6
TGTGCCAGCAGGGGCCCAGGAACCTACGAGCAGTACTTC
CASRGPGTYEQYF
>few|.|TRBJ2-1|TRBV7-6
TGTGCCAGCAGCTGGGCGTGGGGGGCAAATGAGCAGTTCTTC
CASSWAWGANEQFF
>.|.|TRBJ2-1|TRBV20-1
TGCAGTGCGGCAGTGGAGGGGGAACTGTTCTTC
CSAAVEGELFF
>.|TRBD1|TRBJ1-5|TRBV19
TGTGCCAGTAGTTCCCCACAGGGGGCCTATCAGCCCCAGCATTTT
CASSSPQGAYQPQHF
>few|.|TRBJ1-1|TRBV25-1
TGTGCCAGCAGTGAAGGACGGAGAGCAGCTTTCTTT
CASSEGRRAAFF
>few|.|TRBJ2-3|TRBV7-9
TGTGCCAGCAGCCCAGAGGGGTCTACCACAGATACGCAGTATTTT
CASSPEGSTTDTQYF
>few|TRBD2|TRBJ2-2|TRBV7-8
TGTGCCAGCAGCTTCCCACCTACAGCGACTAGCGGGACCGGGGAGCTGTTTTTT
CASSFPPTATSGTGELFF
>few|.|TRBJ2-7|TRBV7-2
TGTGCCAGCAGCTTATTTGCAGGACCCTACGAGCAGTACTTC
CASSLFAGPYEQYF
>few|.|TRBJ2-6|TRBV12-3/TRBV12-4
TGTGCCAGCACCTCACCAGGGCCTGGGGCCAACGTCCTGACTTTC
CASTSPGPGANVLTF
>many|TRBD1|TRBJ1-1|TRBV7-2
TGTGCCACCAGGGGGTTGAACACTGAAGCTTTCTTT
CATRGLNTEAFF
>many|.|TRBJ2-7|TRBV3-1
TGTGCCAGCAGCCAAGATGCAGCGCGATCCTACGAGCAGTACTTC
CASSQDAARSYEQYF
>.|.|TRBJ2-7|TRBV7-9
TGTGCCAGCAGCTCGGTTGACTCCGCCAGAGACTTC
CASSSVDSARDF
>.|.|TRBJ1-2|TRBV28
TGTGCCAGCAGCCCCAACGGGGCTTTCTATGGCTACACCTTC
CASSPNGAFYGYTF
>many|TRBD2|TRBJ2-7|TRBV7-8
TGTGCCAGCAGCCGGGGGGGGCGGGGTTACTCCTACGAGCAGTACTTC
CASSRGGRGYSYEQYF
>.|TRBD1|TRBJ1-5|TRBV7-2
TGTGCCAGCAGCTTAGTTGACAGGGGAGGCAATCAGCCCCAGCATTTT
CASSLVDRGGNQPQHF
>.|.|TRBJ2-7|TRBV18
TGTGCCAGCTCACTAGAATCCCTTCCCTACGAGCAGTACTTC
CASSLESLPYEQYF
>once|TRBD2|TRBJ2-3|TRBV15
TGTGCCACCAGCCCTACTAGCGGACATAGACCTGGCACAGATACGCAGTATTTT
CATSPTSGHRPGTDTQYF
>.|.|TRBJ1-4|TRBV12-3/TRBV12-4
TGTGCCAGCAGTTTGCAGGCGTTGGGAAAACTGTTTTTT
CASSLQALGKLFF
>.|TRBD1|TRBJ1-3|TRBV4-1
TGCGCCAGCAGCCAAGGGGACAGGGAGGGAAACACCATATATTTT
CASSQGDREGNTIYF
>.|TRBD2|TRBJ2-3|TRBV11-2
TGTGCCAGCAGCCCCGGGACTAGCGGGGGTCTAGATACGCAGTATTTT
CASSPGTSGGLDTQYF
>.|.|TRBJ1-1|TRBV28
TGTGCCAGCACCCTCTTGGGACAAGGAAACACTGAAGCTTTCTTT
CASTLLGQGNTEAFF
>few|TRBD2|TRBJ2-1|TRBV18
TGTGCCAGCTCGGGGAGGGCCTCCTACAATGAGCAGTTCTTC
CASSGRASYNEQFF
>many|.|TRBJ1-1|TRBV19
TGTGCCAGTAGTATAGTTGGGGGTACTGAAGCTTTCTTT
CASSIVGGTEAFF
>.|TRBD1|TRBJ1-2|TRBV11-2
TGTGCCAGCAGCTCCTCCGGGACAGGTTATGGCTACACCTTC
CASSSSGTGYGYTF
>few|TRBD2|TRBJ2-2|TRBV2
TGTGCCAGCAGTATAACTAGCGGGAGGGCGATCGGGGAGCTGTTTTTT
CASSITSGRAIGELFF
>.|.|TRBJ2-6|TRBV12-5
TGTGCTAGTGGTATCGGGCCACCTGGGGCCAACGTCCTGACTTTC
CASGIGPPGANVLTF
>many|TRBD2|TRBJ2-7|TRBV7-2
TGTGCCAGCAGCTTTAGGGCGGGAGGGCCAGACGAGCAGTACTTC
CASSFRAGGPDEQYF
>few|.|TRBJ2-1|TRBV12-3/TRBV12-4
TGTGCCAGCAGGTCTAGGTACAATGAGCAGTTCTTC
CASRSRYNEQFF
>.|TRBD1|TRBJ1-1|TRBV4-1
TGCGCCAGCAGCCAAGATACAGGGGCGTCCCCTGAAGCTTTCTTT
CASSQDTGASPEAFF
>.|.|TRBJ2-3|TRBV6-8
TGTGCCAGCAGATCTGGGGGTCGGGGCGCAGATACGCAGTATTTT
CASRSGGRGADTQYF
>.|.|TRBJ1-6|TRBV10-3
TGTGCCATCAGTCCAGATAATTCACCCCTCCACTTT
CAISPDNSPLHF
>.|.|TRBJ2-5|TRBV7-6
TGTGCCAGCAGCTCCGGGCCTAGATTGAAAGAGACCCAGTACTTC
CASSSGPRLKETQYF
>.|.|TRBJ2-3|TRBV7-2
TGTGCCAGCAGCTTAGGTGTGGGGCGAGATACGCAGTATTTT
CASSLGVGRDTQYF
>.|.|TRBJ2-3|TRBV6-1
TGTGCCAGCAGTGAAATCGGATGGGATACGCAGTATTTT
CASSEIGWDTQYF
>many|.|TRBJ2-1|TRBV11-3
TGTGCCAGCAGCTTAGATAGTCTCGAGACTACTCAATTCTTC
CASSLDSLETTQFF
>many|.|TRBJ1-4|TRBV7-2
TGTGCCAGCAGCGCCTCCGGTGAAAAACTGTTTTTT
CASSASGEKLFF
>few|.|TRBJ1-1|TRBV6-2/TRBV6-3
TGTGCCAGCAGTTACTCGAGGCGGGTCATGAACACTGAAGCTTTCTTT
CASSYSRRVMNTEAFF
>many|.|TRBJ2-7|TRBV7-2
TGTGCCAGCAGCTCGACAGGAATGGGGCTCGAGCAGTACTTC
CASSSTGMGLEQYF
>.|TRBD2|TRBJ2-7|TRBV7-9
TGTGCCAGCAGCGCCCCACTAGCGGATAACTACGAGCAGTACTTC
CASSAPLADNYEQYF
>.|TRBD2|TRBJ2-1|TRBV27
TGTGCCAGCAGTTTCTTAGCGGGAGCTGAGCAGTTCTTC
CASSFLAGAEQFF
>.|.|TRBJ1-4|TRBV7-9
TGTGCCAGCAAAGCAGACCATGAAAAACTGTTTTTT
CASKADHEKLFF
>.|.|TRBJ2-7|TRBV7-2
TGTGCCAGCAGCCAAGACAGGTGGGATTTGGAGCAGTACTTC
CASSQDRWDLEQYF
>.|TRBD2|TRBJ2-5|TRBV27
TGTGCCAGCAGTAGGGGACTAGGCGGATTCGAGACCCAGTACTTC
CASSRGLGGFETQYF
>.|.|TRBJ2-2|TRBV6-5
TGTGCCAGCACCGTCAGTACAGGAAACACCGGGGAGCTGTTTTTT
CASTVSTGNTGELFF
>.|.|TRBJ2-3|TRBV2
TGTGCCAGCAGTGAGGATCGGGACAGCACAGATACGCAGTATTTT
CASSEDRDSTDTQYF
>.|.|TRBJ2-4|TRBV27
TGTGCCAGCCGAAAAACCGGGACAACTTTAAACATTCAGTACTTC
CASRKTGTTLNIQYF
>few|TRBD2|TRBJ2-2|TRBV7-9
TGTGCCAGCAGCTCGAGACTAGCGGGAGGGCCGTGGACCGGGGAGCTGTTTTTT
CASSSRLAGGPWTGELFF
>.|.|TRBJ2-7|TRBV4-1
TGCGCCAGCAGCCAAGAGGATGGCCTATCCTACGAGCAGTACTTC
CASSQEDGLSYEQYF
>few|TRBD2|TRBJ2-1|TRBV20-1
TGCAGTGCTAGATTGGGACTAGCAACGCTTGGGGCCTCCTACAATGAGCAGTTCTTC
CSARLGLATLGASYNEQFF
>few|.|TRBJ1-2|TRBV12-3/TRBV12-4
TGTGCCAGCAGTTTATTGGGCCTTGGTGGCTACACCTTC
CASSLLGLGGYTF
>.|.|TRBJ2-7|TRBV6-4
TGTGCCAGCAGTGACTCGGGACGGTTACCCTACGAGCAGTACTTC
CASSDSGRLPYEQYF
>few|.|TRBJ2-5|TRBV6-6
TGTGCCAGCAGCGTCCCCTACCAAGAGACCCAGTACTTC
CASSVPYQETQYF
>few|.|TRBJ2-1|TRBV27
TGTGCCAGCAGTTACGGGTCACGGGAGCAGTTCTTC
CASSYGSREQFF
>.|TRBD2|TRBJ2-2|TRBV4-3
TGCGCCAGCAGCCAAGTTGGGACTAGTCTTTTAGCCGGGGAGCTGTTTTTT
CASSQVGTSLLAGELFF
>.|.|TRBJ1-6|TRBV4-1
TGCGCCAGCAGCCAGCTTGATTCACCCCTCCACTTT
CASSQLDSPLHF
>.|.|TRBJ2-3|TRBV6-1
TGTGCCAGCAGCGCCCCGGGGCAGGGGACAGATACGCAGTATTTT
CASSAPGQGTDTQYF